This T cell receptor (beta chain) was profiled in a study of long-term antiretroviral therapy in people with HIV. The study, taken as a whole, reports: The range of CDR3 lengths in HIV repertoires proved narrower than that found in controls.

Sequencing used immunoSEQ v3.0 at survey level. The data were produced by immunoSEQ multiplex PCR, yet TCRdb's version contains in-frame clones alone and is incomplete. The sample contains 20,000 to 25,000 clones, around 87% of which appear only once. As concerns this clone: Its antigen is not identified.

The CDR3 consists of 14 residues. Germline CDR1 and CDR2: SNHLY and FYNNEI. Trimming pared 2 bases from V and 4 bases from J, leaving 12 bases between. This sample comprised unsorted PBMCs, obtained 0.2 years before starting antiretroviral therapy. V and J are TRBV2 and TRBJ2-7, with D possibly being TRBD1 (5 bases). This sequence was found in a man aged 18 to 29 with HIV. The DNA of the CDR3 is TGTGCCAGCAGTGAACTACCAGGGAAATACGAGCAGTACTTC. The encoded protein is CASSELPGKYEQYF.